A single sample is the source of the 5 T cell receptor beta chains below, sequenced in a study of regulatory and conventional T cells in RAG deficiency (dated by TCRdb to the late 2010s). Before genomic DNA extraction, conventional CD4+ T cells were purified from blood as CD25-low CD127-high cells. Library preparation used the immunoSEQ multiplex PCR assay. Here the immuneACCESS table is served through TCRdb, limited to in-frame sequences with V and J called. Missing clones are a known gap in these copies; in checked studies unresolved V genes cover under half, and the rest lacks a known reason. This sample holds 45,000 or so clones; around 90% were observed only once. The ten largest clones represent about 0.5% of the sample. This sample also appeared in a second study, on regulatory T cells. As the second study states: The multiplex PCR relied on 52 forward TRBV primers and 13 reverse TRBJ primers, and amplification bias was corrected through assay-based and computational methods.

Sequenced material: CD4+ effector T cells sorted from blood. These receptor sequences come from a human donor in good health.

This clone has just a few counts. The genes are TRBV28 and TRBJ2-3; D tentatively reads TRBD1 or TRBD2 (6 bases each). There are 14 residues in the CDR3. Trimming took 7 bases from V and 6 from J, leaving 17 bases between them. The germline V gene has CDR1 MDHEN and CDR2 SYDVKM. Here the CDR3 reads CASIVTGAGDTQYF. The DNA for the CDR3 is TGTGCCAGCATTGTGACGGGGGCGGGGGATACGCAGTATTTT.

This chain connects TRBV10-3 to TRBJ1-5; D possibly corresponds to TRBD1 (6 bases). There are 13 residues in the CDR3. The ends were cut back, 5 bases at V and 7 bases at J, with 12 bases in the middle. Looked up from germline, CDR1 is ENHRY and CDR2 is SYGVKD. Here the CDR3 DNA reads TGTGCCATCAGTACAGGGAAAGGGCAGCCCCAGCATTTT. Encoded protein: CAISTGKGQPQHF.

CDR3 sequence reads: CASSFDQGRGNTIYF. The CDR3, as DNA: TGTGCCAGCTCGTTCGATCAGGGGAGAGGAAACACCATATATTTT. This rearrangement joins TRBV18 to TRBJ1-3, with D tentatively TRBD1 (6 bases). Germline V gene data show CDR1 as KGHSH and CDR2 as LQKENI. The CDR3 length is 15 residues. Trimming took off 6 bases at V and 4 bases at J, with 16 bases between the two ends.

The chain has TRBV11-2 and TRBJ1-3; D is ambiguous. Germline V CDR1 and CDR2: SGHAT, FQNNGV. V lost 5 bases and J 0 bases, leaving 8 bases between the germline ends. The CDR3 contains 14 residues. CDR3 sequence reads: CASSPSVSGNTIYF. For the CDR3, the DNA is TGTGCCAGCAGCCCCTCAGTCTCTGGAAACACCATATATTTT.

The CDR3 loop is CASSPPPRTGVRYGYTF. In nucleotides, the CDR3 is TGTGCCAGCAGTCCCCCTCCTCGGACAGGGGTAAGGTATGGCTACACCTTC. This rearrangement joins TRBV28 to TRBJ1-2, with 9 positions matching TRBD1. Germline V gene data show CDR1 as MDHEN and CDR2 as SYDVKM. The CDR3 has 17 residues. V lost 5 bases, J lost 5 bases, and 15 bases stayed unmatched.